This TCR beta chain came from a study of CD8 T cells in ankylosing spondylitis. Notes on the study in general: Ankylosing spondylitis blood appeared to carry a characteristic TCR beta motif of eight or nine highly homologous variants.

This clonotype was seen repeatedly, ten times or more. Its cognate antigen is unknown. TCRdb redid the calling of the 5' RACE reads with MiXCR, one entry per CDR3 protein. The table has fewer than 550,000 distinct CDR3 sequences, about 5.4% seen once; the top ten hold 3% to 4.5%. Per the germline V gene, CDR1 is SGHTA and CDR2 is FQGNSA. Trimming shortened V by 5 bases and J by 7 bases, and 12 bases separated the two germline ends. The CDR3 extends over 14 amino acids. Material: blood, either unsorted or a sorted T cell fraction (not recorded which). J is TRBJ1-6 and V is TRBV7-2; D might be TRBD1 (5 bases). This TCR was recovered from a male donor with ankylosing spondylitis. The CDR3 DNA reads TGTGCCAGCAGCCCTTCAGGGATGAATTCACCCCTCCACTTT. It yields the protein CASSPSGMNSPLHF.